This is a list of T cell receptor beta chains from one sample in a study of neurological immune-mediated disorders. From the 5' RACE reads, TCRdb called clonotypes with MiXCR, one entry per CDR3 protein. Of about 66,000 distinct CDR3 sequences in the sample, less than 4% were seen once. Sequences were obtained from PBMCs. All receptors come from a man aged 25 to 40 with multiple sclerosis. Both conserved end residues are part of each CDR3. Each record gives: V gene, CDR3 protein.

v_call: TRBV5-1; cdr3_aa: CASSLVGQNTEAFF
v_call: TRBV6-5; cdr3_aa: CASSRRTDRGDSPLHF
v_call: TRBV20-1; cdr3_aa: CSASSRAHRAQYF
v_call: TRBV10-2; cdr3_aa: CASSVSRGSTGELFF
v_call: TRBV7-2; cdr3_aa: CASSLAGGRETQYF
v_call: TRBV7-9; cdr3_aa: CASSSDRGRIYGYTF
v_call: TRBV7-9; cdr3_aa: CASSHSGSTDTQYF
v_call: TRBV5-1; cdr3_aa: CASSLEAGNWNEQFF
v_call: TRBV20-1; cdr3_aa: CSARERSTLNTEAFF
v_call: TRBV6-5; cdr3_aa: CASTTGQGATTEAFF
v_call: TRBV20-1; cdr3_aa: CSASLGAVTDTQYF
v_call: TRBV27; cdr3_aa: CASSSYDRAQGNTIYF
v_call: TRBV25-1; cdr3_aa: CASSEYWSSPQHF
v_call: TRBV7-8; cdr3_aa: CASSQGRNSPLHF
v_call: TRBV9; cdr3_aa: CASSEGASYEQYF
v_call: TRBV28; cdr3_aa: CASSFERVSSSYEQYF
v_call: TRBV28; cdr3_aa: CASSPAPAGHTEAFF
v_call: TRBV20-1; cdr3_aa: CSAREPDTQYF
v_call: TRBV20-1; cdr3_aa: CSARVQGGSTEAFF
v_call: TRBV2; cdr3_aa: CASSDVGVGTYEQYF
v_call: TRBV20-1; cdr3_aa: CSLTTGDTEAFF
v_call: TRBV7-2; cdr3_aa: CASSPTGSYGYTF
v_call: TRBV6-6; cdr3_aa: CASSLERSSYNEQFF
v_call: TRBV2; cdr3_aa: CASSRDSSFNEQFF
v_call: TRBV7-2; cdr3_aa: CASSFNRGKETQYF
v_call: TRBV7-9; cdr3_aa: CASSSLQGPYEQYF
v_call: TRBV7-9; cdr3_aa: CASSSGYEAYGYTF
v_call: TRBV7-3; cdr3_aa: CASSLIAGANEQFF
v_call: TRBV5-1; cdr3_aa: CASSLNGGRDTQYF
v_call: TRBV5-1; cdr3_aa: CASSLSGGLAGAETQYF
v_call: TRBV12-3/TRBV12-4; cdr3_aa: CASSFSRNSKTRSAQYF
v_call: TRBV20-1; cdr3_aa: CSAMGQGDQPQHF
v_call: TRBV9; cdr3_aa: CASSVGSGGADTQYF
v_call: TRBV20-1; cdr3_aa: CSARQGLAGTSYEQYF
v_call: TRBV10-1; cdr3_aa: CASSLGQKETQYF
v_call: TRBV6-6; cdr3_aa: CASRDSATNEKLFF
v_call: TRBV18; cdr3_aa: CASRTGMNTEAFF
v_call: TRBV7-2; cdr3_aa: CASSRDRTTEAFF
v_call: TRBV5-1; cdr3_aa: CASSSIGQGNYGYTF
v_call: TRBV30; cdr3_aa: CAWSVGQGNQPQHF